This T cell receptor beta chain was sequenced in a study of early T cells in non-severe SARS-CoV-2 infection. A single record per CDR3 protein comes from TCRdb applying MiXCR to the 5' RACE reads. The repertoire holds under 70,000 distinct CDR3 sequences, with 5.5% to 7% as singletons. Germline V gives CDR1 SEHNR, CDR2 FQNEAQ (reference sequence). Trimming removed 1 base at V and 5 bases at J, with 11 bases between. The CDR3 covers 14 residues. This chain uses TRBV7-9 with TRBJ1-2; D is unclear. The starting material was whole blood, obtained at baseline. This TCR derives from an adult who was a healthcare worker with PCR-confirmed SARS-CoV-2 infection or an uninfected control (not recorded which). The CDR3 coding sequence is TGTGCCAGCAGCTTAGACGTAGCCACTTATGGCTACACCTTC. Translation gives CASSLDVATYGYTF. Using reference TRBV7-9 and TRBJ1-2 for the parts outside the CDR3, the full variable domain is DTGVSQNPRHKITKRGQNVTFRCDPISEHNRLYWYRQTLGQGPEFLTYFQNEAQLEKSRLLSDRFSAERPKGSFSTLEIQRTEQGDSAMYLCASSLDVATYGYTFGSGTRLTVV.